This T cell receptor beta chain originates from a study of T cell responses to AZD1222 COVID-19 vaccine. Profiled with immunoSEQ multiplex PCR; TCRdb holds only in-frame clones, not every one. The table lists just over 150,000 clones, 90% of them singletons. A remark on this clone: Antigen: not known.

CDR1 is SGHRS and CDR2 is YFSETQ in the germline V gene. The CDR3 loop spans 14 amino acids. The V end lost 1 base, the J end lost 4 bases, and 6 bases lay between the germline ends. Whole-study results and caveats: Only five or six individuals given AZD1222 were seropositive at baseline.

The TCR sequence derives from an adult who received the AZD1222 COVID-19 vaccine. The input for sequencing was peripheral blood, taken 28 days after the second AZD1222 dose. The chain links TRBV5-1 to TRBJ2-6, with D possibly being TRBD1 (5 bases). CDR3 DNA sequence: TGCGCCAGCAGCTTGTCAGGGGGGGCCAACGTCCTGACTTTC. Protein: CASSLSGGANVLTF.